This T cell receptor (beta chain) was recorded in a study of shared clonotypes between healthy human individuals. Study-wide context: For every donor, three CD4 naive, three CD4 memory, two CD8 naive and one CD8 memory plates were used.

Study-wide findings and caveats: Sequencing depth was a factor that was expected to affect clonotype sharing among donors. Several donors shared around 5.2% of their naive CD4 clonotypes.

Details on this clone: What it binds is not known.

Every immunoSEQ plate was one replicate of a subset's evenly spread DNA. The method was immunoSEQ multiplex PCR; TCRdb's version includes in-frame clones alone and lacks a portion of them. The profile shows about 1.1 million clones, around three quarters of them singletons. With 3 bases removed from V and 3 bases from J, the gap between germline ends came to 15 bases. CDR1 is SGHVS and CDR2 is FQNEAQ in the germline V gene. This CDR3 region has 15 residues. This sequence was found in a man aged 18 to 29 in good health. Some clones in this sample may be carry-over from other donors' samples. V is TRBV7-8 and J is TRBJ2-7, with TRBD2 as a possible D gene (7 bases). Source material: memory CD4+ T cells from PBMCs. Subset: CD45RA-negative fraction. This CDR3 reads CASSLEAGHHYEQYF. For the CDR3, the DNA is TGTGCCAGCAGCTTGGAAGCGGGACACCACTACGAGCAGTACTTC.